What follows is one TCR beta chain and its context. Its antigen is still unknown. This record belongs to a study of cytomegalovirus exposure and HLA in healthy donors (dated by TCRdb to the late 2010s). Concerning the study at large: An earlier analysis of fewer than 750 of the donors reported 276 Gb of sequence data and 117 million unique TCR beta sequences obtained from about 170 million T cells. About 320 gigabases of sequencing data and tens of millions of unique TCR sequences were included in an early release covering several hundred HLA-typed donors. Of the 300 to 400 genotyped donors, 81% fell in the genetic ancestry cluster associated with self-reported Caucasian donors. The study was designed to test whether signatures of past pathogen exposure could be identified by cataloging public T cell receptors. The T cell repertoires of 700 or so subjects were profiled by immunosequencing and related to cytomegalovirus serostatus. In addition to the first cohort of roughly 700 subjects, a separate validation cohort of about 120 different subjects was used. The study combined high-throughput TCR immunosequencing, statistical association of individual TCRs with disease status, and machine learning to predict cytomegalovirus infection status. To study patterns of TCR occurrence, a later analysis re-analyzed previously published TCR beta repertoires from several hundred donors and added high-resolution HLA genotyping. Rather than using new phenotypic data, the later analysis identified candidate immune exposures from TCR beta sequences and from how often those sequences occurred across donors. In an earlier analysis of more than 550 of the donors, high-throughput TCR beta sequencing was used to judge whether each TCR beta V gene segment behaved as functional or pseudogenic. Donor age, sex, ethnicity and CMV serostatus were compiled together with the repertoire data. Genome-wide SNP genotypes for about 60% of the roughly 670 donors were used in a later genetic analysis, which treated that subset as a discovery cohort. All discovery cohort repertoires had been generated on a single sequencing platform. HLA typing included class I and class II loci at four-digit resolution. Typing coverage varied by locus: roughly 629-640 donors for A, B, C, DRB1 and DQB1; roughly 500 for DQA1; about 600 for DPA1; roughly 470 for DPB1. Several DR-DQ haplotypes were treated as single units for association and clustering because of strong linkage in the cohort. Among 398 genotyped donors of the cohort, an average of about 240,000 unique TCR beta nucleotide sequences were sequenced per donor, about a sixth of them non-productive. Results and caveats for the whole study, not just this receptor: An association between a missense DCLRE1C variant and V-gene and J-gene trimming of TCR beta chains was found in a later genetic analysis and replicated in an independent cohort. Because HLA typing was unavailable for some donors at each locus, only the typed subset was used in association tests. A further reported finding was that TCR beta sequences accurately predicted the HLA-A and HLA-B alleles for most subjects in the first cohort. A later analysis associated about 18,000 TCR beta sequences with specific HLA alleles at a false discovery rate of 0.05. Immune exposure information for the cohort was limited to CMV serostatus. In a later analysis, HLA-associated TCR beta chains showed more clonal expansion and lower generation probabilities than non-associated chains that were equally common. The earlier analysis of 450 to 700 of the donors excluded seventeen rarely observed V segments, including chromosome 9 orphons, because counts were too low. In this cohort, only TCR beta chains were sequenced, and detectable features were limited by the absence of alpha or paired-chain data. A total of 150 or so TCR beta chains were listed by the study as associated with cytomegalovirus. Compared with the approximately 720-donor mean, donors in an Asian-associated ancestry cluster had fewer N-insertions in productive TCRs, according to a later genetic analysis. Assigning TCR associations to individual alleles was difficult when HLA alleles, especially DR and DQ, strongly co-occurred. According to the authors, the approach could potentially be generalized to other disease states and immunological phenotypes. According to a later analysis, parvovirus B19, influenza, CMV and Epstein-Barr virus appeared linked to several top co-occurrence clusters. The classifier was reported to diagnose cytomegalovirus status with high specificity and sensitivity in both the original and validation cohorts. The sequencing pipeline was judged likely to have produced a cluster of highly shared sequence variants as a technical artifact. The presence/absence analyses assumed that sequencing depth was roughly uniform across donors, and that assumption may not be true. Linkage disequilibrium might explain the correlated functional status among segregating V segments, but an unknown experimental factor could not be ruled out. A later analysis found that most CMV-associated TCR beta chains appeared HLA-restricted, with HLA associations seemingly driven largely by CMV exposure. According to a later analysis, TCR association rates differed among HLA loci, with DRB1 alleles showing the most associated TCRs and HLA-C alleles showing the fewest. In an earlier analysis of around 500 of the donors, most TCR beta V segments appeared in productive rearrangements about 87% or about 30% of the time, broadly matching IMGT annotations. The 87-base-pair reads could not distinguish some IMGT-functional V segments, including TRBV6-2 and TRBV6-3, so those segments were excluded. While some public TCRs were present in many individuals, most TCR sequences turned up only very rarely across donors. Three of the identified cytomegalovirus-associated TCR beta chains were confirmed in vitro to be specific for cytomegalovirus antigens.

In total, approximately 700 healthy bone marrow donors made up the cohort. Cohort members were all nominally healthy when sampled, although unrecorded immune exposures were likely present. The donor was CMV seropositive and was included in the group of about 290 seropositive cohort members. A peripheral blood sample was provided by each donor, and peripheral blood mononuclear cells were used for TCR beta sequencing. Genomic DNA was extracted from the blood cell samples with the Qiagen DNeasy Blood Extraction Kit. The library was produced with the immunoSEQ multiplex PCR assay. For the multiplex PCR, a mixture combining 60 forward primers for TCR Vbeta segments and 13 reverse primers for TCR Jbeta segments was used. Amplification of the CDR3 region of rearranged TCR beta genes was performed with a multiplex PCR assay on genomic DNA. On the Illumina HiSeq System, the amplified TCR beta libraries were sequenced as 87-base-pair reads. Regarding the original processing steps: A later analysis tallied 75 million to 85 million unique TCR beta chains across the 666 repertoires, and about 12 million of those chains were shared by two or more donors. To remove PCR and sequencing errors, raw reads were error-corrected and collapsed into unique sequences using a nearest-neighbor algorithm that merged closely related sequences. V, D and J gene segments were assigned by aligning CDR3 sequences to IMGT reference sequences. For a sequence to be retained, a match of at least six nucleotides was required to both a V gene segment and a J gene segment. Rearrangements were classified as productive when the CDR3 lacked stop codons and remained in frame with V and J, and all other rearrangements were classified as non-productive. CDR3 was defined by IMGT convention, running from the second conserved V-encoded cysteine to the conserved J-encoded phenylalanine. In an earlier analysis of more than 550 of the donors, sequences lacking an unambiguous match to a single V gene segment were excluded. An earlier analysis of 550 to 650 of the donors classified V segments as functional when productive rearrangements were above 56.7% and as segregating when the standard deviation between donors was above 5%. A statistical classification framework was built for diagnosing cytomegalovirus status from the catalog of TCR beta chain sequences. A later analysis assigned V and J genes by comparing TCR nucleotide sequences with IMGT/GENE-DB human TR gene sequences. A later analysis assigned CDR3 sequences and most-parsimonious VDJ recombination scenarios with the TCRdist pipeline. In a later analysis, each TCR beta chain was defined by its CDR3 amino acid sequence together with its V-gene family, and reads lacking a unique V-gene family were excluded. To address suspected cross-contamination and a sequencing artifact, a later analysis removed under 600 highly shared, low-generation-probability nucleotide sequences. In a later analysis, a clonal expansion index was calculated for each public chain from normalized within-repertoire ranks of inferred template counts. A later analysis computed generation probabilities with a VDJ recombination model fitted to out-of-frame rearrangements, and checked the results against IGoR. In a later analysis, hypergeometric tests were used to score TCR-TCR, TCR-HLA and TCR-CMV co-occurrence, with a repertoire-size bias correction applied to TCR pairs. False discovery rates were estimated in a later analysis by permuting HLA or CMV assignments 20 times. A later analysis grouped co-occurring TCRs with DBSCAN, adding TCRdist sequence similarity when clustering within HLA-allele-positive subsets. Repertoires with fewer than 30,000 or more than 120,000 public chains were left out of co-occurrence clustering, as were four to six repertoires with anomalous nucleotide sharing. TCRdb's version of the immuneACCESS table is confined to in-frame rearrangements and falls short of the full clone set. An unresolved V gene accounts for under half of the shortfall where checked; the remainder is of unknown origin. Clonal size and the V and J genes are those of that table, whereas D and trimming came from the DNA. The data table for this sample lists 200,000 to 250,000 clones. The ten largest clones represent 1.1% of the sample.

CDR1 and CDR2, per the germline V gene, are SGDLS and YYNGEE. From the cysteine up to the phenylalanine, the CDR3 has a length of 15 residues. The DNA shown is the 45-base CDR3, in frame from base 1. Between the V and J ends, shortened by 0 bases and 7 bases respectively, the junction contains 16 bases. The sequence was obtained from a girl aged 2-10 years in good health and CMV-seropositive. The chain joins TRBV9 to TRBJ1-2; the D gene is possibly TRBD1, with 6 bases matching. Sequenced: PBMCs. The DNA reads TGTGCCAGCAGCGTAGGACAGGCCACCAACCGTGGCTACACCTTC. The resulting protein is CASSVGQATNRGYTF.